Below, 6 T cell receptor beta chains from the same sample are listed, as sequenced in a study of blood T cell repertoires in COVID-19. Sequencing used immunoSEQ multiplex PCR; TCRdb keeps in-frame clones, though not all of them. The sample has 200,000 to 300,000 clones, 80% to 95% seen once; the top ten hold around 2.6%. Sequenced: peripheral blood. These receptors all come from a person aged 18-35 years with COVID-19, enrolled during active disease.

The J gene is TRBJ2-2, the V gene TRBV24-1; 9 bases map to TRBD1. CDR1 and CDR2 from the germline V gene are KGHDR and SFDVKD. J gave up 1 base and V 0 bases, and 2 bases lay outside the gene matches. The CDR3 length is 17 residues. The CDR3 nucleotides read TGTGCCACCAGTGATTTGCCGGGACAGGGGAACACCGGGGAGCTGTTTTTT. Protein product: CATSDLPGQGNTGELFF.

V is TRBV7-9 and J is TRBJ2-5; 7 bases fit TRBD2. The V gene's germline CDR1 is SEHNR and CDR2 FQNEAQ (reference sequence). Unmatched junction bases numbered 12, after V lost 3 bases and J lost 5 bases. This CDR3 is built from 16 residues. The CDR3 DNA follows: TGTGCCAGCAGCTTCGGCACGAGGACTAGTCACGAGACCCAGTACTTC. Amino acid sequence: CASSFGTRTSHETQYF. The whole variable domain, remainder taken from reference TRBV7-9 and TRBJ2-5, is DTGVSQNPRHKITKRGQNVTFRCDPISEHNRLYWYRQTLGQGPEFLTYFQNEAQLEKSRLLSDRFSAERPKGSFSTLEIQRTEQGDSAMYLCASSFGTRTSHETQYFGPGTRLLVL.

The CDR3 spells CSASRSQGGSEKLFF. CDR3 DNA: TGCAGTGCTAGTAGGTCCCAGGGGGGCAGTGAAAAACTGTTTTTT. The genes are TRBV20-1 and TRBJ1-4; 7 bases match TRBD1. The CDR3 consists of 15 residues. J gave up 7 bases and V 3 bases, and 11 bases lay outside the gene matches. Looked up from germline, CDR1 is DFQATT and CDR2 is SNEGSKA (reference sequence).

The table lists this clone with a count of one. The chain uses TRBV5-1 and TRBJ2-5, with TRBD2 identical over 7 bases. The CDR3 length is 14 residues. After removal of 1 base from V and 4 bases from J, the junction contained 4 bases not matched to a gene. The V gene's germline CDR1 is SGHRS and CDR2 YFSETQ. The CDR3 DNA sequence: TGCGCCAGCAGCTTGTGGAGGGAGGGAGAGACCCAGTACTTC. As protein: CASSLWREGETQYF. Drawing the rest from reference TRBV5-1 and TRBJ2-5, the complete variable domain is KAGVTQTPRYLIKTRGQQVTLSCSPISGHRSVSWYQQTPGQGLQFLFEYFSETQRNKGNFPGRFSGRQFSNSRSEMNVSTLELGDSALYLCASSLWREGETQYFGPGTRLLVL.

The chain recombines TRBV7-3 with TRBJ2-7; no definite D call. Trimming removed 2 bases at V and 7 bases at J, with 9 bases between. Germline V gene sequence: CDR1 SGHTA, CDR2 FQGTGA. The CDR3 totals 12 residues. CDR3 DNA sequence: TGTGCCAGCAGCTTAGGGCCCGGAGAGCAGTACTTC. Encoded protein: CASSLGPGEQYF.

This clone was detected only once. This chain uses TRBV13 with TRBJ1-5; D perhaps matches TRBD1 (6 bases). The CDR3 runs to 16 residues. Germline values: CDR1 PRHDT, CDR2 FYEKMQ (reference sequence). Trimming took off 4 bases at V and 1 base at J, with 14 bases between the two ends. In DNA, the CDR3 is TGTGCCAGCAGCTATACAGGGATTGGGAGCAATCAGCCCCAGCATTTT. Amino acids: CASSYTGIGSNQPQHF.